This TCR beta chain was documented in a study of T cell clonality in common variable immunodeficiency. Assay used: immunoSEQ multiplex PCR; TCRdb lists only in-frame clones, some missing. Listed for the sample are 15,000 to 25,000 clones, none seen a single time. Diagnosis required reduced IgG, IgA and/or IgM with specific antibody deficiency. Overall study results and limits: In common variable immunodeficiency, TCR beta chains reportedly carried fewer deletions and N-nucleotide insertions.

This clone occurred a few times. What it binds is not known. The CDR3 goes on 3 residues after the read ends, and that part is filled in from the germline J gene. Germline V gives CDR1 SGHTA, CDR2 FQGNSA. V dropped 7 bases and J dropped 4; count of bases not matched to a gene: 7. The CDR3 sequence is 14 residues long. This sequence originates from a human donor with common variable immunodeficiency. The J gene is TRBJ2-3, the V gene TRBV7-2; 8 bases match TRBD2. Sequencing was done on a sample of peripheral blood mononuclear cells. The CDR3 DNA, read in part, is TGTGCCAGCAAGCGGGAGATCTGGTCAGATACG. This translates into CASKREIWSDT. The full CDR3 sequence reads CASKREIWSDTQYF.